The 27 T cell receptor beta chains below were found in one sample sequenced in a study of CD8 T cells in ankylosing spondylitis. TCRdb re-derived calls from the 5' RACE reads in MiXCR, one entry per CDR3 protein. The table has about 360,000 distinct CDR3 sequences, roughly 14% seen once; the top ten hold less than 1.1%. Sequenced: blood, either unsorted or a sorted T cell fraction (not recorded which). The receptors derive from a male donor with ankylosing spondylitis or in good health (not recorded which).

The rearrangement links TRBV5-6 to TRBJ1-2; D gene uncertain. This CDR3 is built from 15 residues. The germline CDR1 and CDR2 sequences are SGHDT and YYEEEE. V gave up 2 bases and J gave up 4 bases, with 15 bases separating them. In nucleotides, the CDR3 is TGTGCCAGCAGCTTTGAGAGACTCCGCTTCTATGGCTACACCTTC. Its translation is CASSFERLRFYGYTF.

The CDR3 nucleotides read TGTGCCATCAGGTCAGGACAGGGGGACGACACTGAAGCTTTCTTT. Protein: CAIRSGQGDDTEAFF. J is TRBJ1-1 and V is TRBV10-3; 10 nucleotides match TRBD1. The ends lost 6 bases at V and 3 bases at J; junction bases unmatched: 7. CDR1 is ENHRY, CDR2 SYGVKD, per germline. The CDR3 sequence is 15 residues long.

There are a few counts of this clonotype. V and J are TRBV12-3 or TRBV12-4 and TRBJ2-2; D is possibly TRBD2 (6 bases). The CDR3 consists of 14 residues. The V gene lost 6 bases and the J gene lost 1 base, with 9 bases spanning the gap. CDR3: CASRARENTGELFF. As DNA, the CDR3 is TGTGCCAGCAGGGCGCGGGAGAACACCGGGGAGCTGTTTTTT.

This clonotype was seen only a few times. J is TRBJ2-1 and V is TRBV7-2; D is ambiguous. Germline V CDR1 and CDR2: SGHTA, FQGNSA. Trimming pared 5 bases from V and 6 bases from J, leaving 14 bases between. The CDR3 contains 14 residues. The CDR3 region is CASSPFSRGNEQFF. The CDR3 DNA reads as TGTGCCAGCAGCCCCTTTTCGCGCGGCAATGAGCAGTTCTTC.

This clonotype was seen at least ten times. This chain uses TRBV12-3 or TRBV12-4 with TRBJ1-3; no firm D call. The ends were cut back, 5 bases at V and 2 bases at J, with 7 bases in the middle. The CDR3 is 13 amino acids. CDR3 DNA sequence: TGTGCCAGCAGTCCTCGACCTGGAAACACCATATATTTT. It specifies CASSPRPGNTIYF.

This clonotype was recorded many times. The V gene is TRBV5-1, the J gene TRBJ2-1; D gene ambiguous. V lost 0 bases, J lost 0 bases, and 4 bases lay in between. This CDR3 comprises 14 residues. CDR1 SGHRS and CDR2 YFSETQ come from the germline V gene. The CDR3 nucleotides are TGCGCCAGCAGCTTGGGGAGCTCCTACAATGAGCAGTTCTTC. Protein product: CASSLGSSYNEQFF. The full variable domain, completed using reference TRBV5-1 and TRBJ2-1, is KAGVTQTPRYLIKTRGQQVTLSCSPISGHRSVSWYQQTPGQGLQFLFEYFSETQRNKGNFPGRFSGRQFSNSRSEMNVSTLELGDSALYLCASSLGSSYNEQFFGPGTRLTVL.

The chain's CDR3 is CASSLENRNEQFF. The CDR3 nucleotides are TGTGCCAGCAGCTTAGAGAACCGCAATGAGCAGTTCTTC. V and J are TRBV11-3 and TRBJ2-1, with D uncertain. The CDR3 length is 13 residues. Germline V gives CDR1 SGHNT, CDR2 YENEEA. V was trimmed by 0 bases and J by 6 bases, leaving 6 bases between them.

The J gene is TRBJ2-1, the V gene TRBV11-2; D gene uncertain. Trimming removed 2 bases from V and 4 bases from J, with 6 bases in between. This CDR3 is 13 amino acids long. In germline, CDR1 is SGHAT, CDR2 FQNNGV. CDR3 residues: CASSLLQYNEQFF. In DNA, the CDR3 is TGTGCCAGCAGCTTACTCCAATACAATGAGCAGTTCTTC.

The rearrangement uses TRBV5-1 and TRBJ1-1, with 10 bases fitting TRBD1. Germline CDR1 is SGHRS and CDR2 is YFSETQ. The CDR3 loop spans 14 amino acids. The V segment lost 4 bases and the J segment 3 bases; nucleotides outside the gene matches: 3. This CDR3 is CASSAGTGDTEAFF. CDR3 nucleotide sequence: TGCGCCAGCAGCGCCGGGACAGGGGACACTGAAGCTTTCTTT.

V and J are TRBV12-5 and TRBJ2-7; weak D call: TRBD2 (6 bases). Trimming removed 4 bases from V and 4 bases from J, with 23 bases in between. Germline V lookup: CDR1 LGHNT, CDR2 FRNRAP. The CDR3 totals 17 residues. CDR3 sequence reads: CASGSPFMWEVSYEQYF. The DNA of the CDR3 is TGTGCTAGTGGTTCGCCCTTTATGTGGGAGGTTAGTTACGAGCAGTACTTC. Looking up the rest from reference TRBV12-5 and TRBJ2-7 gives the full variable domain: DARVTQTPRHKVTEMGQEVTMRCQPILGHNTVFWYRQTMMQGLELLAYFRNRAPLDDSGMPKDRFSAEMPDATLATLKIQPSEPRDSAVYFCASGSPFMWEVSYEQYFGPGTRLTVT.

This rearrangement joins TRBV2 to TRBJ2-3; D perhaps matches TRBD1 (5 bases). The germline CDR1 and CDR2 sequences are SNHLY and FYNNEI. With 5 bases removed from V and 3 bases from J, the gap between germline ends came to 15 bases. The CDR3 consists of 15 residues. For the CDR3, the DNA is TGTGCCAGCAGTTGGGGCTCCTCTGCTACAGATACGCAGTATTTT. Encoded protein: CASSWGSSATDTQYF.

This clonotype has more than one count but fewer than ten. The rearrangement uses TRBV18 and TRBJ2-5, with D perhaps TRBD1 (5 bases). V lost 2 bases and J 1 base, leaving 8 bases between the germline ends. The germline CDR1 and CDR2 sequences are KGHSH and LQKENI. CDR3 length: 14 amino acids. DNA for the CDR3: TGTGCCAGCTCACCATGGACAAGCCAAGAGACCCAGTACTTC. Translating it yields CASSPWTSQETQYF.

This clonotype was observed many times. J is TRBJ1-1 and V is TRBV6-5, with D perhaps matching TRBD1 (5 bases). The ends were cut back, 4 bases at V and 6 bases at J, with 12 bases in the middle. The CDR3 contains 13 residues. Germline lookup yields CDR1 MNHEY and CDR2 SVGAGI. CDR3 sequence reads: CASSSVRGSEAFF. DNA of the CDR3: TGTGCCAGCAGTTCGGTAAGGGGCTCTGAAGCTTTCTTT.

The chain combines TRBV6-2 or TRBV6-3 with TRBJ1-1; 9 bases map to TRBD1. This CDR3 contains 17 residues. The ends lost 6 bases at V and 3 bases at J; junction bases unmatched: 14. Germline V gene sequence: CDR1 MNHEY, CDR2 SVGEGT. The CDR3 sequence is CASSTNHRGRGDTEAFF. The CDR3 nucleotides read TGTGCCAGCAGCACTAATCACAGGGGGCGCGGTGACACTGAAGCTTTCTTT.

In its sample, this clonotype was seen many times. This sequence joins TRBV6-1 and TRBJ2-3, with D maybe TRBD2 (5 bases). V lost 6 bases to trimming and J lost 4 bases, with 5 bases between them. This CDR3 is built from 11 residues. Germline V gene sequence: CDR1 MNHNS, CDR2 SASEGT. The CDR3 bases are TGTGCCAGCAGGCGGGCAGATACGCAGTATTTT. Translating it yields CASRRADTQYF.

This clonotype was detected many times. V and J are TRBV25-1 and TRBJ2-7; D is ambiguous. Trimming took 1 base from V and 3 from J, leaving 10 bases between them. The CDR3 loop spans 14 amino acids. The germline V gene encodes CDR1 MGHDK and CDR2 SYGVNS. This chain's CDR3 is CASSELTGNYEQYF. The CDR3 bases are TGTGCCAGCAGTGAATTAACGGGCAACTACGAGCAGTACTTC.

In DNA form, the CDR3 reads TGTGCCAGCTCACCACCGTCTGCAGCCGGCGAGCAGTACTTC. Amino acids: CASSPPSAAGEQYF. The chain employs TRBV18 and TRBJ2-7; D ambiguous. V gave up 0 bases and J gave up 6 bases, with 12 bases separating them. This CDR3 comprises 14 residues. Germline V CDR1 and CDR2: KGHSH, LQKENI. Full variable domain (missing parts from reference TRBV18 and TRBJ2-7): NAGVMQNPRHLVRRRGQEARLRCSPMKGHSHVYWYRQLPEEGLKFMVYLQKENIIDESGMPKERFSAEFPKEGPSILRIQQVVRGDSAAYFCASSPPSAAGEQYFGPGTRLTVT.

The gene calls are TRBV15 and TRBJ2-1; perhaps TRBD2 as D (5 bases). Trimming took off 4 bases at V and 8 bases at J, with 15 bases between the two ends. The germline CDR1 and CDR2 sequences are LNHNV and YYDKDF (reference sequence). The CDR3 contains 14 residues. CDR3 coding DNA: TGTGCCACCAGCACCCATACCGGGGAATATGAGCAGTTCTTC. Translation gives CATSTHTGEYEQFF.

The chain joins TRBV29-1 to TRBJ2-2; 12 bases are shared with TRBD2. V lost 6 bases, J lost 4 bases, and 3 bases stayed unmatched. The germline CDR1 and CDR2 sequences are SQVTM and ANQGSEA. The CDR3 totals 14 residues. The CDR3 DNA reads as TGCAGCGTAGTGACTAGCGGGAGCACCGGGGAGCTGTTTTTT. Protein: CSVVTSGSTGELFF.

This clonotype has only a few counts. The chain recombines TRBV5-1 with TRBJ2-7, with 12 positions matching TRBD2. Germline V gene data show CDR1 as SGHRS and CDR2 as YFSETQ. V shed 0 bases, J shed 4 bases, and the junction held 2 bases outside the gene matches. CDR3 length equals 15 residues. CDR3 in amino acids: CASSLGTSGEYEQYF. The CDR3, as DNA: TGCGCCAGCAGCTTGGGGACTAGCGGGGAGTACGAGCAGTACTTC.

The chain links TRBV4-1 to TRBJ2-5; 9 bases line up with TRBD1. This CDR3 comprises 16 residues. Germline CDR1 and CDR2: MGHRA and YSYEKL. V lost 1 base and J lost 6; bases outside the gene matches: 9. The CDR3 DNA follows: TGCGCCAGCAGCCAAGCCCCTACAGGGGGCGGAAAGACCCAGTACTTC. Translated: CASSQAPTGGGKTQYF.

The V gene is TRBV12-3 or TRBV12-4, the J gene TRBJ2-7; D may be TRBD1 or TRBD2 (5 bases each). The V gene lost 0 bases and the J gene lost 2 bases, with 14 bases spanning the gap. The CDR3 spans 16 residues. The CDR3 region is CASSLAWGITTYEQYF. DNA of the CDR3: TGTGCCAGCAGTTTAGCGTGGGGGATAACTACCTACGAGCAGTACTTC.

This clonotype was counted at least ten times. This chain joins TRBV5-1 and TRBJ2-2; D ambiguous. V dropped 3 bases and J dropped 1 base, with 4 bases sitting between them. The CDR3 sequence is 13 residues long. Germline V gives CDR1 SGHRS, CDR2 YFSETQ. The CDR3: CASSSQNTGELFF. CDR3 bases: TGCGCCAGCAGCTCACAGAACACCGGGGAGCTGTTTTTT. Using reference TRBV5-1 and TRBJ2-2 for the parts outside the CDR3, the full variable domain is KAGVTQTPRYLIKTRGQQVTLSCSPISGHRSVSWYQQTPGQGLQFLFEYFSETQRNKGNFPGRFSGRQFSNSRSEMNVSTLELGDSALYLCASSSQNTGELFFGEGSRLTVL.

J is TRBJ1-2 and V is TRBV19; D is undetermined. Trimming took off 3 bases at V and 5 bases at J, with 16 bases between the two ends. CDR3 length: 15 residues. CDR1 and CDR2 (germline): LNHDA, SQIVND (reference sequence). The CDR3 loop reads CASSILPGGDYGYTF. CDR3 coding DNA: TGTGCCAGTAGTATTCTACCGGGCGGGGATTATGGCTACACCTTC.

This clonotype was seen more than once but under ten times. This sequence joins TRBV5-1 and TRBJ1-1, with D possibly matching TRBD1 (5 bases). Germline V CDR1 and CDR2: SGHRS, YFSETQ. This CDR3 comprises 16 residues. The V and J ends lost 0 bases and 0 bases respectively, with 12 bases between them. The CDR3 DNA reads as TGCGCCAGCAGCTTGGCCAAGGGGATGATGAACACTGAAGCTTTCTTT. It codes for CASSLAKGMMNTEAFF.

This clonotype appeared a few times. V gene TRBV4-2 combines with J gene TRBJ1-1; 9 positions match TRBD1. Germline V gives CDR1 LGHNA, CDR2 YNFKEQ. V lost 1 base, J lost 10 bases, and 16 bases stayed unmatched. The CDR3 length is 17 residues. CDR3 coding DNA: TGTGCCAGCAGCCAAGGATCGGGACAGGGCTTGGACTTGGGAGCTTTCTTT. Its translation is CASSQGSGQGLDLGAFF.

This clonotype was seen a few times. Here the CDR3 reads CASSYSFPKSGGYTF. In DNA, the CDR3 is TGTGCCAGCAGTTATTCCTTCCCCAAATCAGGCGGCTACACCTTC. The J gene is TRBJ1-2, the V gene TRBV2; D is undetermined. V was clipped by 5 bases and J by 8 bases, with 21 bases between them. In germline, CDR1 is SNHLY, CDR2 FYNNEI. The length of the CDR3 is 15 residues.